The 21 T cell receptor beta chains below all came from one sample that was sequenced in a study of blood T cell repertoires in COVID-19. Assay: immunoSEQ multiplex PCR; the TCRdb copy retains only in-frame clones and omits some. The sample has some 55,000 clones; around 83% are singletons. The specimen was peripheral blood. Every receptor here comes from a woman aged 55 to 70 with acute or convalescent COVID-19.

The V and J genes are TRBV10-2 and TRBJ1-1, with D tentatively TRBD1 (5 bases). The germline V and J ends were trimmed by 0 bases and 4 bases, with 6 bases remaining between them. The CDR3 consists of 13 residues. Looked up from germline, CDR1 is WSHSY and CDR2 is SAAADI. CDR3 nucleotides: TGCGCCAGCAGTGAGTCAAGGGGCACTGAAGCTTTCTTT. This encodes CASSESRGTEAFF.

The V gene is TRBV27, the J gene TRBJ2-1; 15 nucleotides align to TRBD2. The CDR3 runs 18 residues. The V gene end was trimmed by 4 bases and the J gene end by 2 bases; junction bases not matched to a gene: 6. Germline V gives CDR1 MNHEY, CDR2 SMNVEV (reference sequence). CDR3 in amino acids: CASSSGLAGGRAYNEQFF. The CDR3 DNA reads TGTGCCAGCAGTTCGGGACTAGCGGGAGGCAGGGCCTACAATGAGCAGTTCTTC.

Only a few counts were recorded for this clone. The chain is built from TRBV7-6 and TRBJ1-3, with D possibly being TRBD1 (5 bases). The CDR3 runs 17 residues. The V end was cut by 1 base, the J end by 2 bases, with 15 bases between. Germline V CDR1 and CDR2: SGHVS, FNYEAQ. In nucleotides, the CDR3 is TGTGCCAGCAGCTTAGTTGGAGGGACTCAAGCTGGAAACACCATATATTTT. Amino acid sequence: CASSLVGGTQAGNTIYF.

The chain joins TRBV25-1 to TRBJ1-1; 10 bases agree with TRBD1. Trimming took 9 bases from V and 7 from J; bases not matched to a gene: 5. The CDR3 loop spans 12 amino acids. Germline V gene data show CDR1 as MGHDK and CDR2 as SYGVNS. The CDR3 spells CASRQGALEAFF. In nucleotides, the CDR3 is TGTGCCAGTAGACAGGGGGCTCTTGAAGCTTTCTTT.

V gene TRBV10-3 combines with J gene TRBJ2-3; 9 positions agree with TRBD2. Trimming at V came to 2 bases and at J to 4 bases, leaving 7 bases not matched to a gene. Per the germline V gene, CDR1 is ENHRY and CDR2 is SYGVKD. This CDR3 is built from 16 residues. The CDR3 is CAISEEGSGGADTQYF. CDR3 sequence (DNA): TGTGCCATCAGTGAGGAGGGTAGCGGGGGAGCAGATACGCAGTATTTT.

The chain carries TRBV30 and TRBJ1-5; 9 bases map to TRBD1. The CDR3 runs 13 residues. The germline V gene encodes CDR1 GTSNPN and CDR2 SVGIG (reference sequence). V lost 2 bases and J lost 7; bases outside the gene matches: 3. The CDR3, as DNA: TGTGCCTGGAGTACAGGGGGCAGGCAGCCCCAGCATTTT. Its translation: CAWSTGGRQPQHF.

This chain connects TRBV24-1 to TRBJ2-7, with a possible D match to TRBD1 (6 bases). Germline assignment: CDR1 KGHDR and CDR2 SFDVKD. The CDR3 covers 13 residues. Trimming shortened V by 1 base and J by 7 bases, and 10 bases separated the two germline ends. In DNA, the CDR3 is TGTGCCACCAGTGATTTACAGGGTCTTGAGCAGTACTTC. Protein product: CATSDLQGLEQYF.

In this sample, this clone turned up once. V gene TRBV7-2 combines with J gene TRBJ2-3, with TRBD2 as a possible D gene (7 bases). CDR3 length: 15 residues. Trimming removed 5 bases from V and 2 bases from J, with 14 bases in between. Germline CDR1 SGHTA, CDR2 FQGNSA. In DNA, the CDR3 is TGTGCCAGCAGCCGGGGGGCCCCGTCCACAGATACGCAGTATTTT. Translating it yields CASSRGAPSTDTQYF.

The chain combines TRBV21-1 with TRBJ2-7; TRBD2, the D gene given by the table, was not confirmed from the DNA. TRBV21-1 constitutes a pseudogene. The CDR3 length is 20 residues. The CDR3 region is CASSKVRGAPNTSGRDEQYF. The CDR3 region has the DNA TGTGCCAGCAGCAAAGTTCGGGGGGCACCGAATACTAGCGGGAGGGACGAGCAGTACTTC.

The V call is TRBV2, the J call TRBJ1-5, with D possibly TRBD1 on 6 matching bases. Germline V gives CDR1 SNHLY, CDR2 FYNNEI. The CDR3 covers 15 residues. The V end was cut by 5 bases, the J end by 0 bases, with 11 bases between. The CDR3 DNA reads TGTGCCAGCAGTAGACAGGATAATAGCAATCAGCCCCAGCATTTT. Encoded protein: CASSRQDNSNQPQHF.

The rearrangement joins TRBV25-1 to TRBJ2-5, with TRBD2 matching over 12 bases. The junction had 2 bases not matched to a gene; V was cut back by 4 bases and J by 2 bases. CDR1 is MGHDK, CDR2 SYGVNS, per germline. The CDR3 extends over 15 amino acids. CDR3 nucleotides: TGTGCCAGCAGTGTACTAGCGGGAGGTCAAGAGACCCAGTACTTC. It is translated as CASSVLAGGQETQYF.

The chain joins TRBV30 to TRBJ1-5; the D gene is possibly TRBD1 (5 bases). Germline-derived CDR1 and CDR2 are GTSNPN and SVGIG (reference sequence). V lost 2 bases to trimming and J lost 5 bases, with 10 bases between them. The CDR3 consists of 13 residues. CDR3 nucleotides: TGTGCCTGGAGTATCCGGGGGGATCAGCCCCAGCATTTT. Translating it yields CAWSIRGDQPQHF.

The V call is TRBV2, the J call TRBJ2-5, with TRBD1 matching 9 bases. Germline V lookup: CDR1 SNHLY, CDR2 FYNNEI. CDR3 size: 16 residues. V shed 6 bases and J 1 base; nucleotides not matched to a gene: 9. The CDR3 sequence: CASSLTGTGRQETQYF. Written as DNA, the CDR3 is TGTGCCAGCAGCCTCACCGGGACAGGGCGCCAAGAGACCCAGTACTTC.

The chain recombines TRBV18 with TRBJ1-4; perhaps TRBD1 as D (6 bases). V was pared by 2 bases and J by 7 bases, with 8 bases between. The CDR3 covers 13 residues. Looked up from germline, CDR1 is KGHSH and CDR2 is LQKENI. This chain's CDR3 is CASSPADSEKLFF. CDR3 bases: TGTGCCAGCTCACCAGCGGACAGTGAAAAACTGTTTTTT.

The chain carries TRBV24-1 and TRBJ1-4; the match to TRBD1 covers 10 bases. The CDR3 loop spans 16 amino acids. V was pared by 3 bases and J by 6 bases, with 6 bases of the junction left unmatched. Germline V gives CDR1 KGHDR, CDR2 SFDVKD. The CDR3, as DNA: TGTGCCACCAGTGATAACTCCGGGACAGGGGATGAAAAACTGTTTTTT. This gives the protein CATSDNSGTGDEKLFF.

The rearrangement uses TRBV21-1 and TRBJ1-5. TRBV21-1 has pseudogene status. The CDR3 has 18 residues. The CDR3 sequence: CASSKVAALAYSNQPQHF. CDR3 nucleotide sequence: TGTGCCAGCAGCAAAGTGGCGGCGCTGGCGTATAGCAATCAGCCCCAGCATTTT.

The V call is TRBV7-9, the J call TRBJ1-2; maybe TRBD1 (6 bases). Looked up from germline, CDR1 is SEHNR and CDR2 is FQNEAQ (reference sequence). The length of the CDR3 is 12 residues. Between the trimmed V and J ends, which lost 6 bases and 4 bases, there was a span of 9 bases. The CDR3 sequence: CASRETGYGYTF. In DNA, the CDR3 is TGTGCCAGCAGAGAGACAGGCTATGGCTACACCTTC.

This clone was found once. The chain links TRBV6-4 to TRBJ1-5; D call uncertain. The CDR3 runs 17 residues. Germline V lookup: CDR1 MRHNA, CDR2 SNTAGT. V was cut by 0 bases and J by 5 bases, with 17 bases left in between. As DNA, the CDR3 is TGTGCCAGCAGTGACTCGCCCGAGGGTCACCCGGATCAGCCCCAGCATTTT. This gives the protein CASSDSPEGHPDQPQHF.

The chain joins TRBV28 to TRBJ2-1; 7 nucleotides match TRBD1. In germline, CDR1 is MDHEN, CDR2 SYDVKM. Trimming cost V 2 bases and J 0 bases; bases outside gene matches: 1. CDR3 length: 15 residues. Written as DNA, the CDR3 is TGTGCCAGCAGTTTAGGGACAGTCTCCTACAATGAGCAGTTCTTC. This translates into CASSLGTVSYNEQFF.

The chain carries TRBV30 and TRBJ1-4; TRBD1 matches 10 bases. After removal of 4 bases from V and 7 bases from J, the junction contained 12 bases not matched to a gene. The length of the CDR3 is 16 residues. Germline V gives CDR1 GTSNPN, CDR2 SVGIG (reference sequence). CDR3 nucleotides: TGTGCCTGGACCCGACGCCGCGGGACAGGGGTTGAAAAACTGTTTTTT. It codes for CAWTRRRGTGVEKLFF.

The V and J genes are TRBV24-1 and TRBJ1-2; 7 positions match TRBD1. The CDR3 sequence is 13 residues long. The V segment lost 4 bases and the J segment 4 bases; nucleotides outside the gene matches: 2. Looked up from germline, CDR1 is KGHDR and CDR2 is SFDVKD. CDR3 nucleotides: TGTGCCACCAGTGAGACAGGGACCTATGGCTACACCTTC. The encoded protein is CATSETGTYGYTF.